Detailed here is one TCR beta chain. Methods used by the authors: Nucleated cell counts were estimated from reference gene primer amplification. Assay: immunoSEQ multiplex PCR; the TCRdb copy retains only in-frame clones and omits some. Clone size and the V and J calls come from that table; the DNA yielded D and trimming. The sample carries hundreds of thousands of clones, under 90% recorded once. The data originate from a study of blood T cell repertoires in COVID-19. Study background: Samples of COVID-19 (acute and convalescent) were obtained from the United States, Italy and Spain.

Recruitment covered about two dozen US areas and drew participants whose ages spanned roughly 18 to 89 years. Symptom resolution, clearance, or two negative PCRs marked donors in Cohort 3 as recovered. V was cut by 3 bases and J by 0 bases, with 9 bases left in between. Germline V gene data show CDR1 as SGHDN and CDR2 as FVKESK. The CDR3 runs to 14 residues. The source of this sequence is a man aged 30-40 years who had recovered from COVID-19. Input material: PBMCs or T cells enriched from blood (not recorded which). This rearrangement joins TRBV14 to TRBJ2-7; the D is unclear. CDR3 amino acids: CASSQGPFSYEQYF. CDR3 coding DNA: TGTGCCAGCAGCCAGGGCCCCTTCTCCTACGAGCAGTACTTC.